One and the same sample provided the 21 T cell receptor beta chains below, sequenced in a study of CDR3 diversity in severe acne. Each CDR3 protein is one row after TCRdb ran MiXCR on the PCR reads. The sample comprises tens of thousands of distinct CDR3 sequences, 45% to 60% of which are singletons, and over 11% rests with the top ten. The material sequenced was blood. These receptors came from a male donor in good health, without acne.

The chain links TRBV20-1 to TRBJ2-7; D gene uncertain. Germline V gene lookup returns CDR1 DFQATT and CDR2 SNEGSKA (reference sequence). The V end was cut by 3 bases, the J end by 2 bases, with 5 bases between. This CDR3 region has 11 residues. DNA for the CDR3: TGCAGTGCTAGGGGCCCCTACGAGCAGTACTTC. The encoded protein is CSARGPYEQYF.

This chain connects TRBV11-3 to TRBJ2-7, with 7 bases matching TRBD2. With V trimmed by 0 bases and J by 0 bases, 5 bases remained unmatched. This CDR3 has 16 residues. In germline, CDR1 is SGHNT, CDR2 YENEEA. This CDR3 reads CASSLETAGVSYEQYF. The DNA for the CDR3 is TGTGCCAGCAGCTTAGAGACGGCGGGAGTCTCCTACGAGCAGTACTTC.

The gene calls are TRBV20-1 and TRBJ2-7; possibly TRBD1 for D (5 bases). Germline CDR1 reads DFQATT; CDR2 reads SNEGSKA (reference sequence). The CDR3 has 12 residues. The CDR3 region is CSTRDWDYEQYF. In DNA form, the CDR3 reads TGCAGCACCAGGGATTGGGACTACGAGCAGTACTTC.

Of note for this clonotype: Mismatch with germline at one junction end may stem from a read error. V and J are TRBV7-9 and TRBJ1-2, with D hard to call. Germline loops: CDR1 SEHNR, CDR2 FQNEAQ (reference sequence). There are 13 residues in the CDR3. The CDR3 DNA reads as TGCGCCAGCAGCTCCCCCGGGCTCCGGGGCTACACCTTC. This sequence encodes CASSSPGLRGYTF.

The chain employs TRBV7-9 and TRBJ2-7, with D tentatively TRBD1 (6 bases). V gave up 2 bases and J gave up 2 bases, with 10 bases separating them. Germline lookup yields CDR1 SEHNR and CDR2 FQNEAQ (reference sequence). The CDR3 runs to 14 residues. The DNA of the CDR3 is TGTGCCAGCAGCTTAAATAAGGGGGCCTACGAGCAGTACTTC. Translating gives CASSLNKGAYEQYF.

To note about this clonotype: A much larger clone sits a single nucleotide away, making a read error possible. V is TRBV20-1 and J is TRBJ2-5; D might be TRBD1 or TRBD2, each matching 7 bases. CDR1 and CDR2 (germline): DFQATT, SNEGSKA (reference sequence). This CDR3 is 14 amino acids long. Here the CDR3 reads CSARDSGVQDTQYF. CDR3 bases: TGCAGCGCCAGGGACAGCGGGGTCCAAGATACCCAGTACTTC.

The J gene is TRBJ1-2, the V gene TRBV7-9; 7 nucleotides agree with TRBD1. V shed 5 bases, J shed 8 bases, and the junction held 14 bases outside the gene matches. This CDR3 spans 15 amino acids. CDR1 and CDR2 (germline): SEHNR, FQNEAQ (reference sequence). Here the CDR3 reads CASSLQDRWILGYTF. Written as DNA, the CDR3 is TGTGCCAGCAGCCTGCAGGACAGGTGGATCCTGGGCTACACCTTC.

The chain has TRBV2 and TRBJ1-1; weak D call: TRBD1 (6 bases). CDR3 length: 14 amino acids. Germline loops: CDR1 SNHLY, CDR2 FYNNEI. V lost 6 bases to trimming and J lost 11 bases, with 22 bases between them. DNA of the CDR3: TGTGCCAGCAGCGCCCAGATTGGGGGCGAGTGGGCTTTCTTT. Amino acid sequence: CASSAQIGGEWAFF.

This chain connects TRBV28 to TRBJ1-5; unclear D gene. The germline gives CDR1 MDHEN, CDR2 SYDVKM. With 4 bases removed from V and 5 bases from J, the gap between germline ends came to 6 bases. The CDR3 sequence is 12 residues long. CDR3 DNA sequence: TGTGCCAGCAGTTGGAGCGATCAGCCCCAGCATTTT. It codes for CASSWSDQPQHF.

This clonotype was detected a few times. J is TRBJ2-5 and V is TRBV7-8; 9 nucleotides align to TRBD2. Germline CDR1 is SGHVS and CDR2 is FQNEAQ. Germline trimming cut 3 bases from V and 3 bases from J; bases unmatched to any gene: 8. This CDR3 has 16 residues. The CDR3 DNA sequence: TGTGCCAGCAGCTTTACTCTACTAGCGGGCAAAGAGACCCAGTACTTC. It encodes CASSFTLLAGKETQYF.

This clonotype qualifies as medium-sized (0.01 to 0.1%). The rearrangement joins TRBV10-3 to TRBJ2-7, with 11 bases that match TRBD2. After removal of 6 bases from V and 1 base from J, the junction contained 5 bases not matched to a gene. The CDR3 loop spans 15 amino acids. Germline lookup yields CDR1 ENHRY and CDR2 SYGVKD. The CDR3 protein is CAISLTSGGSYEQYF. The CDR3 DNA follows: TGTGCCATCAGCCTAACTAGCGGGGGATCCTACGAGCAGTACTTC.

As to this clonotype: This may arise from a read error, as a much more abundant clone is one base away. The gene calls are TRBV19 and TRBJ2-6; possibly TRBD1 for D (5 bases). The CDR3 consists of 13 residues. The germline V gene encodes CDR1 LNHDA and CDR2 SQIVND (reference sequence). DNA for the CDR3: TGTGCCAGTAGTATTGATGGGGCCAACGTCCTGGCTTTC. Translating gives CASSIDGANVLAF.

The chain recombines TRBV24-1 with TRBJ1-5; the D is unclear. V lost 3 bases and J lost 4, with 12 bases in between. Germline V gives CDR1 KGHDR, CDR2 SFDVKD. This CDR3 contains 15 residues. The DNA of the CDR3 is TGTGCCACCAGTGATCCACGGGTGGGAAATCAGCCCCAGCATTTT. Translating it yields CATSDPRVGNQPQHF.

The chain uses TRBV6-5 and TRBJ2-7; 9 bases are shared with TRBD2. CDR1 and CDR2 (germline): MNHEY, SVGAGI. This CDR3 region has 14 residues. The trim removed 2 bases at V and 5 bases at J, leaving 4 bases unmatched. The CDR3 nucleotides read TGTGCCAGCAGTTACCTGACTAGCGGACACGAGCAGTACTTC. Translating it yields CASSYLTSGHEQYF.

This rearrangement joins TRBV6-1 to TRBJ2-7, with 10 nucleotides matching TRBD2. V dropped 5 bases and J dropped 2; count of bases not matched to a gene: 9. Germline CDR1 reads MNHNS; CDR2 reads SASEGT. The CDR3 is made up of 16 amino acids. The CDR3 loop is CASSPWSSGGTYEQYF. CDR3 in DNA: TGTGCCAGCAGTCCCTGGTCTAGCGGGGGAACCTACGAGCAGTACTTC.

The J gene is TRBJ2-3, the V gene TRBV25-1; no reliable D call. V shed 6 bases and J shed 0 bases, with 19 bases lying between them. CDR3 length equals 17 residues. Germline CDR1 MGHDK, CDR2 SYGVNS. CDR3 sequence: CASSQSHAVRSTDTQYF. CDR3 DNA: TGTGCCAGCAGCCAATCTCACGCGGTCCGAAGCACAGATACGCAGTATTTT.

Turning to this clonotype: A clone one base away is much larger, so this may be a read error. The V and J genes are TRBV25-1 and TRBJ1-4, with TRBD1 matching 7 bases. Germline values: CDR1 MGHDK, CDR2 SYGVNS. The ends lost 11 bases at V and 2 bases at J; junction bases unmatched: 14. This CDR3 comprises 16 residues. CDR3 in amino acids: CAGRWDRERTNEKLFF. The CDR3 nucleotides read TGTGCCGGCCGGTGGGACAGAGAAAGGACTAATGAAAAACTGTTTTTT. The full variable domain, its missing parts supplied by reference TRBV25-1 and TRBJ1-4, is EADIYQTPRYLVIGTGKKITLECSQTMGHDKMYWYQQDPGMELHLIHYSYGVNSTEKGDLSSESTVSRIRTEHFPLTLESARPSHTSQYLCAGRWDRERTNEKLFFGSGTQLSVL.

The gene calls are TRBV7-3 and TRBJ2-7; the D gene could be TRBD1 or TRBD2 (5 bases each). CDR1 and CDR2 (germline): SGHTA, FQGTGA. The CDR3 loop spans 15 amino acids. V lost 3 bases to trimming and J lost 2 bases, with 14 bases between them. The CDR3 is CASSFSEGPTYEQYF. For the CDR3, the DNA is TGTGCCAGCAGCTTTAGCGAGGGGCCCACCTACGAGCAGTACTTC.

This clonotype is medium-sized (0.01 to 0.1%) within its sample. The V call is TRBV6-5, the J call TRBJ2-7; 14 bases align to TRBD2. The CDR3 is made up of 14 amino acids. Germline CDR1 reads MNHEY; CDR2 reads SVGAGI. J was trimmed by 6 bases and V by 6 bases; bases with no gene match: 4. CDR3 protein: CASRTSGREGEQYF. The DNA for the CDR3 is TGTGCCAGCAGGACTAGCGGGAGGGAAGGCGAGCAGTACTTC.

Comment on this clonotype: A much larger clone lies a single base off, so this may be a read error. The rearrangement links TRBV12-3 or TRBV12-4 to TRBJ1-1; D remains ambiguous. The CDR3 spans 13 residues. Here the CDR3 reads CASSWVGNTEALF. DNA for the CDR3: TGTGCCAGCAGTTGGGTGGGGAACACTGAAGCTCTCTTT.

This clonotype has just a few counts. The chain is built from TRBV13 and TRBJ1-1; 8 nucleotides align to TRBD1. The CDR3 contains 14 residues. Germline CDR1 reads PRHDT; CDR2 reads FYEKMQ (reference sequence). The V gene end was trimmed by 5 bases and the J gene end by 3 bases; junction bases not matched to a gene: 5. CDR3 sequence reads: CASSALTGDTEAFF. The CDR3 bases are TGTGCCAGCAGCGCCTTGACAGGGGACACTGAAGCTTTCTTT.